The rows below give T cell receptor beta chains drawn from one sample of a study of OX40 agonist ivuxolimab in advanced cancers. Measured with immunoSEQ multiplex PCR; TCRdb has only the in-frame clones, and not every one. The table lists approximately 92,000 clones, approximately 94% of them singletons. Sequences were derived from CD4+ or CD8+ T cells sorted from blood, sampled in a trial of the OX40 agonist ivuxolimab. The source is an adult with an advanced solid tumor such as melanoma, head and neck, liver or kidney cancer. Each CDR3 is given with its conserved first and last residue. Fields, in order: clone size, J gene, CDR3 length, D gene, V gene, CDR3 protein, CDR3 DNA. The D gene is left open where the match is weak. Only part of the rows carry a size: once, few, many, or a class if the clone is expanded.

>-|TRBJ2-7|14|-|TRBV7-2
CASSLEGGSYEQYF
TGTGCCAGCAGCTTAGAGGGGGGCTCCTACGAGCAGTACTTC
>once|TRBJ2-7|15|-|TRBV28
CASSPSDRSGYEQYF
TGTGCCAGCAGTCCCTCAGACAGGTCCGGCTACGAGCAGTACTTC
>-|TRBJ2-5|17|TRBD2|TRBV18
CASSPRAGTSGQETQYF
TGTGCCAGCTCACCAAGAGCCGGGACTAGCGGACAAGAGACCCAGTACTTC
>-|TRBJ2-3|12|-|TRBV7-9
CASSFSVNTQYF
TGTGCCAGCAGCTTTAGCGTTAATACGCAGTATTTT
>-|TRBJ2-7|13|TRBD1|TRBV7-2
CASSADRSYEQYF
TGTGCCAGCAGCGCGGACAGGTCGTATGAGCAGTACTTC
>-|TRBJ2-7|15|TRBD2|TRBV5-1
CASSLTLAGTYEQYF
TGCGCCAGCAGCTTAACCTTAGCGGGGACCTACGAGCAGTACTTC
>-|TRBJ2-7|17|TRBD2|TRBV7-2
CASSHSREASGPREQYF
TGTGCCAGCAGCCACAGTCGCGAGGCTAGCGGACCGAGAGAGCAGTACTTC
>-|TRBJ1-1|14|-|TRBV28
CASSFGQNGRVPFF
TGTGCCAGCAGTTTCGGCCAAAATGGCAGGGTGCCTTTCTTT
>-|TRBJ2-7|14|-|TRBV5-6
CASSFAPPAYEQYF
TGTGCCAGCAGCTTTGCCCCCCCTGCCTACGAGCAGTACTTC
>-|TRBJ2-7|17|-|TRBV7-2
CASSLVLGDSGYYEQYF
TGTGCCAGCAGCTTAGTGTTGGGGGACTCAGGGTACTACGAGCAGTACTTC
>-|TRBJ2-1|12|-|TRBV5-6
CASSLGLGEQFF
TGTGCCAGCAGCTTGGGACTCGGTGAGCAGTTCTTC
>-|TRBJ2-7|14|TRBD1|TRBV10-2
CASGKPGQNYEQYF
TGCGCCAGCGGGAAACCGGGACAGAACTACGAGCAGTACTTC
>-|TRBJ2-5|13|-|TRBV25-1
CASSDRLQETQYF
TGTGCCAGCAGTGATAGGCTGCAAGAGACCCAGTACTTC
>-|TRBJ1-1|15|TRBD1|TRBV18
CASSLYDRGYTEAFF
TGTGCCAGCTCACTATATGACAGGGGGTACACTGAAGCTTTCTTT
>-|TRBJ1-2|13|-|TRBV7-2
CASSLVTRGKDTF
TGTGCCAGCAGCTTAGTTACCAGGGGAAAGGACACCTTC
>-|TRBJ1-5|16|-|TRBV27
CASRHRAQGSNQPQHF
TGTGCCAGCAGACACAGGGCGCAGGGTAGCAATCAGCCCCAGCATTTT
>-|TRBJ2-1|16|TRBD2|TRBV5-1
CASSLSALAGSHEQFF
TGCGCCAGCAGCTTGTCTGCCCTAGCGGGATCTCATGAGCAGTTCTTC
>few|TRBJ1-1|14|-|TRBV5-1
CASRQASGNTEAFF
TGCGCCAGCAGACAAGCCTCGGGAAACACTGAAGCTTTCTTT
>-|TRBJ1-6|15|-|TRBV14
CASSQGTFRNSPLHF
TGTGCCAGCAGCCAGGGGACTTTCCGAAATTCACCCCTCCACTTT
>-|TRBJ1-4|15|-|TRBV6-6
CASSYSGGPNEKLFF
TGTGCCAGCAGTTACTCGGGGGGTCCTAATGAAAAACTGTTTTTT
>-|TRBJ2-1|15|TRBD1|TRBV6-6
CASSYSWTGGNEQFF
TGTGCCAGCAGTTATTCCTGGACAGGGGGCAATGAGCAGTTCTTC
>-|TRBJ2-2|12|-|TRBV27
CASSLVSGELFF
TGTGCCAGCAGCCTTGTTAGCGGGGAGCTGTTTTTT
>-|TRBJ1-5|13|TRBD1|TRBV2
CARGQGEGQPQHF
TGTGCCAGAGGACAGGGCGAGGGTCAGCCCCAGCATTTT
>few|TRBJ1-5|12|-|TRBV10-3
CAIRDSNQPQHF
TGTGCCATCAGGGATAGCAATCAGCCCCAGCATTTT
>-|TRBJ1-4|16|-|TRBV19
CASSIEGAAANEKLFF
TGTGCCAGTAGTATAGAGGGTGCGGCTGCTAATGAAAAACTGTTTTTT
>-|TRBJ2-1|16|TRBD2|TRBV7-2
CASSSTSSGSPNEQFF
TGTGCCAGCAGCTCCACCTCTAGCGGGAGCCCCAATGAGCAGTTCTTC
>-|TRBJ2-3|14|-|TRBV5-1
CASTPGPTADTQYF
TGCGCCAGCACCCCCGGACCCACCGCAGATACGCAGTATTTT
>-|TRBJ1-1|16|-|TRBV21-1
CASSTHPTGSNTEAFF
TGTGCCAGCAGCACCCACCCGACAGGGTCGAACACTGAAGCTTTCTTT
>-|TRBJ2-1|15|TRBD2|TRBV7-9
CASSPRGLAGTRQFF
TGTGCCAGCAGCCCGAGGGGGCTAGCGGGGACCCGGCAGTTCTTC
>-|TRBJ2-5|15|-|TRBV7-2
CASSLAGSTPETQYF
TGTGCCAGCAGCTTAGCGGGATCGACGCCGGAGACCCAGTACTTC
>-|TRBJ2-1|15|TRBD2|TRBV7-9
CASSSIGGTSNEQFF
TGTGCCAGCAGCTCCATCGGGGGGACTAGCAATGAGCAGTTCTTC
>once|TRBJ2-7|20|TRBD2|TRBV6-1
CASSELRGKGPRLAGYEQYF
TGTGCCAGCAGTGAATTAAGAGGGAAGGGTCCGAGGCTAGCGGGCTACGAGCAGTACTTC
>-|TRBJ1-2|13|TRBD1|TRBV29-1
CSVVPGGDYGYTF
TGCAGCGTAGTACCAGGGGGCGACTATGGCTACACCTTC
>-|TRBJ2-1|17|TRBD2|TRBV4-3
CASSQDYGGRAYNEQFF
TGCGCCAGCAGCCAAGATTATGGCGGGAGGGCCTACAATGAGCAGTTCTTC
>few|TRBJ1-4|14|-|TRBV2
CASGPEVFNEKLFF
TGTGCCAGCGGTCCGGAGGTCTTTAATGAAAAACTGTTTTTT
>once|TRBJ2-1|12|-|TRBV18
CASSPTYNEQFF
TGTGCCAGCTCACCGACCTACAATGAGCAGTTCTTC
>-|TRBJ2-2|16|TRBD2|TRBV4-3
CASSYSQRGFTGELFF
TGCGCCAGCAGCTACTCCCAGCGGGGGTTCACCGGGGAGCTGTTTTTT
>-|TRBJ2-6|18|-|TRBV11-3
CASSTPTLARSGANVLTF
TGTGCCAGCAGCACTCCGACACTTGCCCGCTCTGGGGCCAACGTCCTGACTTTC
>-|TRBJ1-2|14|TRBD1|TRBV16
CASSQGQGAYGYTF
TGTGCCAGCAGCCAAGGACAGGGAGCCTATGGCTACACCTTC
>-|TRBJ1-2|15|-|TRBV10-3
CAISERGWGAYGYTF
TGTGCCATCAGTGAGCGCGGGTGGGGGGCTTATGGCTACACCTTC
>-|TRBJ2-1|19|TRBD2|TRBV10-3
CAISDAGTSGSVGLYEQFF
TGTGCCATCAGCGACGCCGGGACTAGCGGGAGTGTAGGACTTTATGAGCAGTTCTTC
>-|TRBJ2-5|14|-|TRBV5-5
CASSLLRGKETQYF
TGTGCCAGCAGCTTGCTTCGGGGGAAGGAGACCCAGTACTTC
>-|TRBJ2-7|14|TRBD2|TRBV30
CAWRLAGRTYEQYF
TGTGCCTGGAGACTAGCGGGTAGGACCTACGAGCAGTACTTC
>-|TRBJ2-7|16|TRBD1|TRBV7-2
CASSSRYPGQPVEQYF
TGTGCCAGCAGCTCTCGGTACCCGGGACAGCCCGTCGAGCAGTACTTC
>-|TRBJ1-4|15|-|TRBV9
CASSLTGLRSEKLFF
TGTGCCAGCAGCCTTACAGGGTTGAGGAGTGAAAAACTGTTTTTT
>-|TRBJ1-2|14|-|TRBV6-5
CASSYMQGSDSYTF
TGTGCCAGCAGTTACATGCAGGGGAGCGACAGCTACACCTTC
>-|TRBJ2-7|13|TRBD1|TRBV6-1
CASRWTGSYEQYF
TGTGCCAGCAGATGGACAGGTTCCTACGAGCAGTACTTC
>-|TRBJ2-3|12|TRBD2|TRBV7-9
CASSPGGDTQYF
TGTGCCAGCAGCCCCGGGGGGGATACGCAGTATTTT
>-|TRBJ1-2|14|TRBD1|TRBV5-1
CASSSPTGNYGYTF
TGCGCCAGCAGCTCACCGACAGGGAACTATGGCTACACCTTC
>-|TRBJ2-2|16|-|TRBV11-2
CASSLAPAGFTGELFF
TGTGCCAGCAGCTTAGCCCCGGCGGGCTTCACCGGGGAGCTGTTTTTT
>once|TRBJ2-2|16|-|TRBV18
CASSPPGFRNTGELFF
TGTGCCAGCTCACCGCCAGGGTTTAGAAACACCGGGGAGCTGTTTTTT
>-|TRBJ1-6|16|-|TRBV7-9
CASSQTAGTRNSPLHF
TGTGCCAGCAGCCAGACCGCTGGGACAAGGAATTCACCCCTCCACTTT
>-|TRBJ1-6|15|-|TRBV5-1
CASRPQSKGNSPLHF
TGCGCCAGCCGCCCTCAGAGTAAAGGGAATTCACCCCTCCACTTT